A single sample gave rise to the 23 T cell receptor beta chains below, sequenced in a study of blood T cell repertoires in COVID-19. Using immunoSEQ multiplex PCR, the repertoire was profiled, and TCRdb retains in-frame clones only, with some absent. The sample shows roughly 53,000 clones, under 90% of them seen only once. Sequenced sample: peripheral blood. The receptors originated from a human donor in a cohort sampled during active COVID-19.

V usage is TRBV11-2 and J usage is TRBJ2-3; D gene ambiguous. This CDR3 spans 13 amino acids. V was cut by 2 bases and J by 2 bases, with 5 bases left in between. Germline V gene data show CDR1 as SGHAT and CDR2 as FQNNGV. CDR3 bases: TGTGCCAGCAGCTTAAGCCCCACAGATACGCAGTATTTT. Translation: CASSLSPTDTQYF. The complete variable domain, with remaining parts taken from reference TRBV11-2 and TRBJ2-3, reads EAGVAQSPRYKIIEKRQSVAFWCNPISGHATLYWYQQILGQGPKLLIQFQNNGVVDDSQLPKDRFSAERLKGVDSTLKIQPAKLEDSAVYLCASSLSPTDTQYFGPGTRLTVL.

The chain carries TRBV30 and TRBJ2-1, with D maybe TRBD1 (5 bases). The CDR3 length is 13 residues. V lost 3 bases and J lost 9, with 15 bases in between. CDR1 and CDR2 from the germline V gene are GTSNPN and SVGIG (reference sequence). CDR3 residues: CAWSMPGMSEQFF. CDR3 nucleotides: TGTGCCTGGAGCATGCCAGGGATGAGTGAGCAGTTCTTC. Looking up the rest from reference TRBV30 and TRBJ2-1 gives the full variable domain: SQTIHQWPATLVQPVGSPLSLECTVEGTSNPNLYWYRQAAGRGLQLLFYSVGIGQISSEVPQNLSASRPQDRQFILSSKKLLLSDSGFYLCAWSMPGMSEQFFGPGTRLTVL.

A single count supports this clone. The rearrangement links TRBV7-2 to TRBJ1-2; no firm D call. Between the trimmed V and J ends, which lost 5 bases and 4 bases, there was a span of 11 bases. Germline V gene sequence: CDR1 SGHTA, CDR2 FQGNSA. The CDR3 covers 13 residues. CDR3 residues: CASSPRVGYGYTF. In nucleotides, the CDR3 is TGTGCCAGCAGCCCGCGGGTGGGCTATGGCTACACCTTC.

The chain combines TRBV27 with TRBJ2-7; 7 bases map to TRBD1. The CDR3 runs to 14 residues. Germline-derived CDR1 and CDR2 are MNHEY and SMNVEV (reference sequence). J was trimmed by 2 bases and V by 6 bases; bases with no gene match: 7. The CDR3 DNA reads TGTGCCAGCAGCGAGAAAGGGGGCACCTACGAGCAGTACTTC. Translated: CASSEKGGTYEQYF.

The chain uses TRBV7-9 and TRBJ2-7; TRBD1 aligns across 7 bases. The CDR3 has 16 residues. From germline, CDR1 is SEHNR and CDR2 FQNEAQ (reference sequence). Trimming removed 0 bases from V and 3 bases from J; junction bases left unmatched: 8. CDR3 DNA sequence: TGTGCCAGCAGCTTAGCAACAGGGGTCCAAATCTACGAGCAGTACTTC. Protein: CASSLATGVQIYEQYF.

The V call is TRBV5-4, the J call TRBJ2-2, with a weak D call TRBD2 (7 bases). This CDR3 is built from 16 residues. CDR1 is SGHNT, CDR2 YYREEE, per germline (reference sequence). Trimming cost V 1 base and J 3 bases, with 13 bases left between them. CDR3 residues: CASSLPAGAYTGELFF. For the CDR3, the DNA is TGTGCCAGCAGCTTGCCGGCGGGGGCTTACACCGGGGAGCTGTTTTTT.

Here the CDR3 DNA reads TGCGCCAGCAGCTTTGTGACTAGCGGGAGGTCCTACAATGAGCAGTTCTTC. It translates to CASSFVTSGRSYNEQFF. The rearrangement uses TRBV5-1 and TRBJ2-1; TRBD2 aligns across 13 bases. CDR1 is SGHRS, CDR2 YFSETQ, per germline. This CDR3 region has 17 residues. V lost 2 bases, J lost 1 base, and 3 bases stayed unmatched.

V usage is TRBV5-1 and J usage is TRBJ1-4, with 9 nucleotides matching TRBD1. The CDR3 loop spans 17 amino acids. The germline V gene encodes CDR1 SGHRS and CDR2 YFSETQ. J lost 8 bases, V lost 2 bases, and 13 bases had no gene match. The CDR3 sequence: CASSLNPRTGVGEKLFF. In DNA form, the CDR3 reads TGCGCCAGCAGCTTAAACCCAAGGACAGGGGTGGGCGAAAAACTGTTTTTT.

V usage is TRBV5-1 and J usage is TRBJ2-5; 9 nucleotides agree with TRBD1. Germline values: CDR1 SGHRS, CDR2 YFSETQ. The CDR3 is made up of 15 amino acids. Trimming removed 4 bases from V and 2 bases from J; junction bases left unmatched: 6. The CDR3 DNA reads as TGCGCCAGCAGCCCGGGGACAGGGTATCAAGAGACCCAGTACTTC. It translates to CASSPGTGYQETQYF.

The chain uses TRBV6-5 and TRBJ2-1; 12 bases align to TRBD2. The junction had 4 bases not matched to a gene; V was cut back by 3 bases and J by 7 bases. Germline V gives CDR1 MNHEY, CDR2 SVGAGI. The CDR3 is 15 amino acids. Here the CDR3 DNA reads TGTGCCAGCAGTTATCTAGCGGGGGGGCCGAATGAGCAGTTCTTC. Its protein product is CASSYLAGGPNEQFF.

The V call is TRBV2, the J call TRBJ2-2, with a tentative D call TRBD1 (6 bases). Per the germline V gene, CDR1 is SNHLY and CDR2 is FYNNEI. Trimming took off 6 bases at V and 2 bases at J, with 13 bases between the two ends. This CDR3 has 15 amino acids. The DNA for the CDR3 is TGTGCCAGCAGAAGACGGGACATTAACACCGGGGAGCTGTTTTTT. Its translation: CASRRRDINTGELFF.

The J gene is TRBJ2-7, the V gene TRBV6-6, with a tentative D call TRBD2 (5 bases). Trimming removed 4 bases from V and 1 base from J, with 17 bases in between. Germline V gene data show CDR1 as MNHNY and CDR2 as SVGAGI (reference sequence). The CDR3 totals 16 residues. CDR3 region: CASSSLLARASYEQYF. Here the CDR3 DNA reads TGTGCCAGCAGTTCCCTCCTCGCGCGGGCTTCCTACGAGCAGTACTTC.

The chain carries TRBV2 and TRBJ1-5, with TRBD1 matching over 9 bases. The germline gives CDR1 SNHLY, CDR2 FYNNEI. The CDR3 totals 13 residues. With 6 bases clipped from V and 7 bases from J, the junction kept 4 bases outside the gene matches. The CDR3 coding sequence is TGTGCCAGCAGATCCACAGGGGGCCAGCCCCAGCATTTT. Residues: CASRSTGGQPQHF.

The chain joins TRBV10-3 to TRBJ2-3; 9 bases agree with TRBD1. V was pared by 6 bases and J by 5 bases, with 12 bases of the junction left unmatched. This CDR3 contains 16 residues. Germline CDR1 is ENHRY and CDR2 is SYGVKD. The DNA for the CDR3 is TGTGCCATCAGGCCGACGACAGGGGGAAATATAGATACGCAGTATTTT. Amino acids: CAIRPTTGGNIDTQYF.

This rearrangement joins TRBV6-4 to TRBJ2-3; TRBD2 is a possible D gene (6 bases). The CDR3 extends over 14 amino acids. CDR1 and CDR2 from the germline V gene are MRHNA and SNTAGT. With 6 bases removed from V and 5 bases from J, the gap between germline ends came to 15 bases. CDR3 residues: CASRLARVRDTQYF. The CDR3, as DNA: TGTGCCAGCAGGCTAGCGCGAGTCAGAGATACGCAGTATTTT.

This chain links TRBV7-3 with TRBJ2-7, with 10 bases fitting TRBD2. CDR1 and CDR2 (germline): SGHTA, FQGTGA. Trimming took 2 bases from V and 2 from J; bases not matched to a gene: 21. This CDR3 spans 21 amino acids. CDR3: CASSLALRWLAGEHTTYEQYF. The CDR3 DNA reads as TGTGCCAGCAGCTTAGCGTTACGATGGCTAGCGGGGGAACATACAACCTACGAGCAGTACTTC.

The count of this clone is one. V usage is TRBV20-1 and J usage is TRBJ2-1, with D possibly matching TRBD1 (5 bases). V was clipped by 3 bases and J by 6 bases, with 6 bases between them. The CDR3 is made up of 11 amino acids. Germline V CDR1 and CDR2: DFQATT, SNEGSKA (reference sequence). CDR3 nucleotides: TGCAGTGCTAGGGGGCGCAATGAGCAGTTCTTC. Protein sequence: CSARGRNEQFF.

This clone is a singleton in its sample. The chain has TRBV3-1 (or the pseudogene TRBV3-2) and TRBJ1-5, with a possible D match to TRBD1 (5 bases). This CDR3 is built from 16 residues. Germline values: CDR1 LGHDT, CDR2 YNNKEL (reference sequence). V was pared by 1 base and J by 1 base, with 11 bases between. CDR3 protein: CASSQGAQGSNQPQHF. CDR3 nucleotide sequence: TGTGCCAGCAGCCAAGGGGCCCAGGGCAGCAATCAGCCCCAGCATTTT.

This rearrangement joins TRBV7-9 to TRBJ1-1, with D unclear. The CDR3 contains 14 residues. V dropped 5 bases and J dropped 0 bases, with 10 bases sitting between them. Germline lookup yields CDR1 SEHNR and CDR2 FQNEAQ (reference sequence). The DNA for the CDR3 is TGTGCCAGCAGCCCGGAACGGGTGAACACTGAAGCTTTCTTT. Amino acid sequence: CASSPERVNTEAFF.

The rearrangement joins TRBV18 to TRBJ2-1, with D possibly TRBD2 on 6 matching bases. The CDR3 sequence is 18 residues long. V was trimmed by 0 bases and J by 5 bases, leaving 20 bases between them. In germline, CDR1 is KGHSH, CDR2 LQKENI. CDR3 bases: TGTGCCAGCTCACCACCGGGGCTCTCTAGCGAGACCGACAATGAGCAGTTCTTC. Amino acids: CASSPPGLSSETDNEQFF.

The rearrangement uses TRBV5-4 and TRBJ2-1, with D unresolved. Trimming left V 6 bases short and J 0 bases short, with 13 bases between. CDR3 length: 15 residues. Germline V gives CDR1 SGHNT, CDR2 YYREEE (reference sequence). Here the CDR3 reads CASNKDSSSYNEQFF. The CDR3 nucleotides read TGTGCCAGCAACAAAGACTCGAGCTCCTACAATGAGCAGTTCTTC.

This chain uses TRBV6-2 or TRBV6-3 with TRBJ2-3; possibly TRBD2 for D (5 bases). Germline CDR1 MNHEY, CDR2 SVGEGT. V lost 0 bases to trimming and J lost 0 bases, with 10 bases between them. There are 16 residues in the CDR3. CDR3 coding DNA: TGTGCCAGCAGTTACTCGTCCGGCGGGAGCACAGATACGCAGTATTTT. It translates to CASSYSSGGSTDTQYF.

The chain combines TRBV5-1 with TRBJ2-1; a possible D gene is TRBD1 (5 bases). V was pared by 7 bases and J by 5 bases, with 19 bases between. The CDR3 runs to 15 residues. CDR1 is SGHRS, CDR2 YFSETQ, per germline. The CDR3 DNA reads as TGCGCCAGCTCCCTGAGTGTAGGGGTAAACAATGAGCAGTTCTTC. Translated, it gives CASSLSVGVNNEQFF.